The rows below give T cell receptor beta chains drawn from one sample of a study of Ad26.COV2.S vaccination and SARS-CoV-2 variants. Method: immunoSEQ multiplex PCR; TCRdb's copy keeps in-frame clones and lacks some. The sample holds about 470,000 clones, 90% seen once. Sequenced material: peripheral blood, taken in a trial of Ad26.COV2.S vaccine versus placebo. Receptor source: a person aged 18-65 years who received the Ad26.COV2.S COVID-19 vaccine or a placebo. Each CDR3 is given with its conserved first and last residue. D genes are given only for firm matches. Expanded clones are given a class, and other clones once, few, many or no size at all.

j_gene,v_gene,abundance,d_gene,CDR3nt,CDR3aa
TRBJ2-3,TRBV9,-,-,TGTGCCAGCAGCGCGTGGGGGACTAGCACAGATACGCAGTATTTT,CASSAWGTSTDTQYF
TRBJ2-2,TRBV6-5,-,-,TGTGCCAGCAGTTACCTGGACAGAGCCCCCGGGGAGCTGTTTTTT,CASSYLDRAPGELFF
TRBJ2-1,TRBV9,once,-,TGTGCCAGCATTGGCGGGGTTTCCTACAATGAGCAGTTCTTC,CASIGGVSYNEQFF
TRBJ2-7,TRBV28,-,TRBD2,TGTGCCAGCAGTTTGGGAGGGCCGAACTCCTACGAGCAGTACTTC,CASSLGGPNSYEQYF
TRBJ2-5,TRBV11-2,-,-,TGTGCCAGCAGCTTAGGATCGACAGGCGAGACCCAGTACTTC,CASSLGSTGETQYF
TRBJ1-2,TRBV9,-,TRBD1,TGTGCCAGCAGCGCCCCCGGGACAGGGGGTCGGGATGGCTACACCTTC,CASSAPGTGGRDGYTF
TRBJ2-1,TRBV11-2,-,-,TGTGCCAGCAGCTTTTCTCCGGGAGATGGCGATGAGCAGTTCTTC,CASSFSPGDGDEQFF
TRBJ2-1,TRBV4-1,once,TRBD2,TGCGCCAGCAGCCAAGATCGCGGTGGGAGGGAGAACAATGAGCAGTTCTTC,CASSQDRGGRENNEQFF
TRBJ1-5,TRBV18,-,-,TGTGCCAGCTCTGAAGGGGCGAACCAGCCCCAGCATTTT,CASSEGANQPQHF
TRBJ2-4,TRBV21-1,-,-,TGTGCCAGCAGCACCCCGGGGGGGAACGGCTCCTTAGCCAAAAACATTCAGTACTTC,CASSTPGGNGSLAKNIQYF